The clone carrying this TCR beta chain was counted between two and nine times. RNA was extracted and reverse transcribed into cDNA as the sequencing template. Only in-frame clones appear in the TCRdb table, and some are missing; sequencing was by immunoSEQ multiplex PCR. This sample carries under 350,000 clones, 58% of them seen once, and the ten largest clones take about 1.8%. Documented treatment: oral pan-JAK inhibitor, 5-10 mg twice daily. The data were taken from a study of CD8+ T cells in alopecia areata. V lost 2 bases to trimming and J lost 14 bases, with 25 bases between them. Germline CDR1 reads GTSNPN; CDR2 reads SVGIG (reference sequence). The CDR3 loop spans 15 amino acids.

The clonotype originates from a human donor with alopecia areata. The source material was CD4+ T cells sorted from blood, sampled at week 24, from a patient treated with tofacitinib. The chain combines TRBV30 with TRBJ2-1; D might be TRBD1 or TRBD2, each matching 7 bases. CDR3 DNA sequence: TGTGCCTGGAGTTCCCGACAGGGAGGGCCCTTCGCGGAGTTCTTC. It yields the protein CAWSSRQGGPFAEFF.